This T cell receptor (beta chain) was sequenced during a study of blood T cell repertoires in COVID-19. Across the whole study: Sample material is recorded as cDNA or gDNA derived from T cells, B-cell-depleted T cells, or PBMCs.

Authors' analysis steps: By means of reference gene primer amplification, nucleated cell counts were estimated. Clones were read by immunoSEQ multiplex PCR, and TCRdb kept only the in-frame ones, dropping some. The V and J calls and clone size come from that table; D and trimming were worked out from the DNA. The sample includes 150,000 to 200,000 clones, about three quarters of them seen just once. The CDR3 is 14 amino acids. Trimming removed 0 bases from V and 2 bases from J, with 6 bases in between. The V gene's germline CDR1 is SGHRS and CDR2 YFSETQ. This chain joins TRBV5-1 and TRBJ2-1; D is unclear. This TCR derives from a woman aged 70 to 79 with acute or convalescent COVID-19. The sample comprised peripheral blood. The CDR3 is CASSLDFTYNEQFF. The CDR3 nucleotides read TGCGCCAGCAGCTTGGACTTCACCTACAATGAGCAGTTCTTC. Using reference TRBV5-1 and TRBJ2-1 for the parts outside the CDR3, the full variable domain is KAGVTQTPRYLIKTRGQQVTLSCSPISGHRSVSWYQQTPGQGLQFLFEYFSETQRNKGNFPGRFSGRQFSNSRSEMNVSTLELGDSALYLCASSLDFTYNEQFFGPGTRLTVL.